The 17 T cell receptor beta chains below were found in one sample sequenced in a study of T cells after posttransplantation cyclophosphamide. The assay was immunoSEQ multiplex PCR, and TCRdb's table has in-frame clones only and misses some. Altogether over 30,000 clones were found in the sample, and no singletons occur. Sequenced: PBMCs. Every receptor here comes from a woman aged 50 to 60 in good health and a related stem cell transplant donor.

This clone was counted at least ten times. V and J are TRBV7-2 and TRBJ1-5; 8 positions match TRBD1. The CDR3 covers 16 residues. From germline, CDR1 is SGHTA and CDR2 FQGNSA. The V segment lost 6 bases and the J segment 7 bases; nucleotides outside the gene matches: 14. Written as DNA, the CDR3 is TGTGCCAGCAGTCAAGGGGGCAGGGGGCCAGGCCAGCCCCAGCATTTT. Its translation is CASSQGGRGPGQPQHF.

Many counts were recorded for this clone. The CDR3 sequence: CASCRDRGLGGYTF. CDR3 bases: TGTGCCAGCTGTCGGGACAGGGGGTTAGGGGGCTACACCTTC. This rearrangement joins TRBV2 to TRBJ1-2; TRBD1 matches at 11 bases. The CDR3 is 14 residues long. The V segment lost 8 bases and the J segment 8 bases; nucleotides outside the gene matches: 10. CDR1 and CDR2 (germline): SNHLY, FYNNEI.

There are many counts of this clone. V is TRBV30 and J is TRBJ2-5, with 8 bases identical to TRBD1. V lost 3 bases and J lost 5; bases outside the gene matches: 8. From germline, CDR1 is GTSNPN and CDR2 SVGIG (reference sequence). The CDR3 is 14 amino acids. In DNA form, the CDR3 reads TGTGCCTGGAGAGCCAGGGGGCAGTTTGAGACCCAGTACTTC. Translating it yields CAWRARGQFETQYF.

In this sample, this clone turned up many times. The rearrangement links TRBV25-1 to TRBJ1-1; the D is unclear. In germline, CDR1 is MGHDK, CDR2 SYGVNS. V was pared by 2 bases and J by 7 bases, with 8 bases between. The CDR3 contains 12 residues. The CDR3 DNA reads TGTGCCAGCAGTGAAGGGCTGGGTGAAGCTTTCTTT. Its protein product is CASSEGLGEAFF.

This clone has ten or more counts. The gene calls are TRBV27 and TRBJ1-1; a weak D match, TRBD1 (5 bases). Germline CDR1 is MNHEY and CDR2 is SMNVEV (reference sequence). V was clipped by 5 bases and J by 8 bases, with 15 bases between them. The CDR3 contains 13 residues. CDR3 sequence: CASSAALDSEAFF. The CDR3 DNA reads TGTGCCAGCAGTGCCGCCCTCGACAGCGAAGCTTTCTTT.

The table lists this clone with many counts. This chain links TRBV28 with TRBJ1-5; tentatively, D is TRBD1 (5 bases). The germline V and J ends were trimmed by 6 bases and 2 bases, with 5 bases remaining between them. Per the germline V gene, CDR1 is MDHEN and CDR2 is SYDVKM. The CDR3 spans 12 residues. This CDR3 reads CASRGGNQPQHF. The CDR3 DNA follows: TGTGCCAGCAGAGGGGGCAATCAGCCCCAGCATTTT.

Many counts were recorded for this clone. CDR3 bases: TGTACCTCCACCAGGAGCAATCAGCCCCAGCATTTT. Amino acid sequence: CTSTRSNQPQHF. The chain is built from TRBV28 and TRBJ1-5; unclear D gene. CDR1 is MDHEN and CDR2 is SYDVKM in the germline V gene. The CDR3 runs to 12 residues.

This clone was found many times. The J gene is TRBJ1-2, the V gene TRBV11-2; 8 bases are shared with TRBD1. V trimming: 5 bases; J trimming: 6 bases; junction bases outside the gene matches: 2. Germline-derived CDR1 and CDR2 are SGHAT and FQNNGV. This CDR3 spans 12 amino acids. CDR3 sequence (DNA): TGTGCCAGCAGCGACAGGGGCCATGGCTACACCTTC. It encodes CASSDRGHGYTF.

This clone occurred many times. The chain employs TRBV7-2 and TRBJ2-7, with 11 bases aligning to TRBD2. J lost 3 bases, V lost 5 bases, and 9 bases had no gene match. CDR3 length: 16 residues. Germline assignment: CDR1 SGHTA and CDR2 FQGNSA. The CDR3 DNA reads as TGTGCCAGCAGCCCCACCGGGACTAGCGGATACTACGAGCAGTACTTC. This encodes CASSPTGTSGYYEQYF.

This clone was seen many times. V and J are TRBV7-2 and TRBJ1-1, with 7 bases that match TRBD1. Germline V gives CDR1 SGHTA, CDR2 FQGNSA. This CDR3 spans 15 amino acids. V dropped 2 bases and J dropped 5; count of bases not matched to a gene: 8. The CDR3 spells CASSLLPGGDTEAFF. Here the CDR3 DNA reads TGTGCCAGCAGCTTACTACCAGGGGGAGATACTGAAGCTTTCTTT. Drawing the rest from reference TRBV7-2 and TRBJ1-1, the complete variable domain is GAGVSQSPSNKVTEKGKDVELRCDPISGHTALYWYRQSLGQGLEFLIYFQGNSAPDKSGLPSDRFSAERTGGSVSTLTIQRTQQEDSAVYLCASSLLPGGDTEAFFGQGTRLTVV.

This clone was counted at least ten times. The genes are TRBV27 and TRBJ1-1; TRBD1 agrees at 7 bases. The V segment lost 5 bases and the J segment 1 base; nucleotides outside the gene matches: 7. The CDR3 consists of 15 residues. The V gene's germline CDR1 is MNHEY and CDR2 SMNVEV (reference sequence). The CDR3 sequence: CASSPLQGPNTEAFF. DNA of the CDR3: TGTGCCAGCAGTCCGCTACAGGGGCCGAACACTGAAGCTTTCTTT.

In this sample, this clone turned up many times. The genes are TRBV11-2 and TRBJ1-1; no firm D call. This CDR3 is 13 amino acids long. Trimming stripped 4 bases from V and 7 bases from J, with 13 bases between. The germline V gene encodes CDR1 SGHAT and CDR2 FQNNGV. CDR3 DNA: TGTGCCAGCAGCTCTGAACCCGAGGATGAAGCTTTCTTT. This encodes CASSSEPEDEAFF.

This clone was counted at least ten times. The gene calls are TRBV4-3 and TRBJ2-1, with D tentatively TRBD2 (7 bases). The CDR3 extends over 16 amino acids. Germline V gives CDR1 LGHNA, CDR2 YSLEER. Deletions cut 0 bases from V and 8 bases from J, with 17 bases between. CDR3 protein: CASSQERAGAQYEQFF. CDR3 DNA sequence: TGCGCCAGCAGCCAAGAGAGGGCGGGGGCTCAATATGAGCAGTTCTTC.

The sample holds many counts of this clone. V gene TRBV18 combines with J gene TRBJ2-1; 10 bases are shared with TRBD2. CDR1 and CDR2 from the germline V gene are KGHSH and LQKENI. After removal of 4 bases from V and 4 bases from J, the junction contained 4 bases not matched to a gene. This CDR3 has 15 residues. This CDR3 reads CASSRGLADYNEQFF. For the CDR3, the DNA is TGTGCCAGCTCACGAGGACTAGCGGATTACAATGAGCAGTTCTTC.

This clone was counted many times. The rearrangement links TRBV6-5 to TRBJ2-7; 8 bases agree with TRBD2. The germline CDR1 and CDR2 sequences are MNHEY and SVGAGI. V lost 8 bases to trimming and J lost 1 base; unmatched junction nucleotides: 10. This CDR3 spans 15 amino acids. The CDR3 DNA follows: TGTGCCAGCCGACCAGCGGGGGCGGTATCCTACGAGCAGTACTTC. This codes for CASRPAGAVSYEQYF.

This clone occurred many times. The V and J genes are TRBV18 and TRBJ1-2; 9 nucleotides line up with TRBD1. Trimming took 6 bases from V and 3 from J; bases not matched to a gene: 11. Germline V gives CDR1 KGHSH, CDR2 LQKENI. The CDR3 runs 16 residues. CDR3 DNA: TGTGCCAGCTCCTCAGGACAGGGGCCTGCTGACTATGGCTACACCTTC. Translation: CASSSGQGPADYGYTF.

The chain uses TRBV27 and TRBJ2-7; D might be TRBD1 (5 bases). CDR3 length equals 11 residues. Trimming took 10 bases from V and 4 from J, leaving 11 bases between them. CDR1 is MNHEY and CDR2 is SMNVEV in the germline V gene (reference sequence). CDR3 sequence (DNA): TGTGCCACCCGAAAGGGGTACGAGCAGTACTTC. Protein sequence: CATRKGYEQYF.